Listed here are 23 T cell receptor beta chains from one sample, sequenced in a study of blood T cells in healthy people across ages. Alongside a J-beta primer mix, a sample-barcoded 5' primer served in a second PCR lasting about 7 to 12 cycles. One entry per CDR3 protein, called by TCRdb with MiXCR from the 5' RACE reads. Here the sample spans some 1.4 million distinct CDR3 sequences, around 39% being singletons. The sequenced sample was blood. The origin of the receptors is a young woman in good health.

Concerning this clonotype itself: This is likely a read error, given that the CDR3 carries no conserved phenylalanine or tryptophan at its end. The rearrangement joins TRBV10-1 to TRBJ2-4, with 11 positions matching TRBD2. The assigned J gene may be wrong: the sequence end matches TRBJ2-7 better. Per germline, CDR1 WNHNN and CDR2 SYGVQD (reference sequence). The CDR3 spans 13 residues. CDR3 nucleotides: TGCGCCACCTCTAGACTAGCGGGGAACGAGCAGTACTTA. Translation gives CATSRLAGNEQYL.

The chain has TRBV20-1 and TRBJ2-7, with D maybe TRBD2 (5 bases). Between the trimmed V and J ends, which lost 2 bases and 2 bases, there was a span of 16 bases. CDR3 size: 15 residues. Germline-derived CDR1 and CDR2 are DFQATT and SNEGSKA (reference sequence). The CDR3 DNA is TGCAGTGCTAGAAACCCCGGGAAACTAACCTACGAGCAGTACTTC. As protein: CSARNPGKLTYEQYF.

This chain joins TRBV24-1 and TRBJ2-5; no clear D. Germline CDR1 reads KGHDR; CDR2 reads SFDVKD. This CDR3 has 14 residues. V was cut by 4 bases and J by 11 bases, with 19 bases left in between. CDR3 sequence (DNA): TGTGCCACCAGTGACGGTCTTCCCTACAATGAGCAGTACTTC. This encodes CATSDGLPYNEQYF.

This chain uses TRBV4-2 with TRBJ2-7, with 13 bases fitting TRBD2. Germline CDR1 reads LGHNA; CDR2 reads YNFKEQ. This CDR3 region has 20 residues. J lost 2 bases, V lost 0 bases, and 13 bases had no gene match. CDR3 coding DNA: TGTGCCAGCAGCCAAGAAGGGTCCGGACTAGCGGGAGTCTCGACCTACGAGCAGTACTTC. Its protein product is CASSQEGSGLAGVSTYEQYF.

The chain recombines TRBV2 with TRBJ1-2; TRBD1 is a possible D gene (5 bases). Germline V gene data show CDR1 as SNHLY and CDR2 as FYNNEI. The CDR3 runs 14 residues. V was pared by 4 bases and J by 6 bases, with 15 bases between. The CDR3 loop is CASSAAGEADGYTF. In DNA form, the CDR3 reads TGTGCCAGCAGTGCGGCGGGGGAAGCGGATGGCTACACCTTC.

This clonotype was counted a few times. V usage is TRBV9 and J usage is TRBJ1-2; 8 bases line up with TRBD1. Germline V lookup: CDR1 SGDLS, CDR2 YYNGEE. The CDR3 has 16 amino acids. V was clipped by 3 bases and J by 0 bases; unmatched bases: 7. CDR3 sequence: CASSATGGAANYGYTF. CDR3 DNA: TGTGCCAGCAGCGCTACAGGGGGGGCGGCTAACTATGGCTACACCTTC.

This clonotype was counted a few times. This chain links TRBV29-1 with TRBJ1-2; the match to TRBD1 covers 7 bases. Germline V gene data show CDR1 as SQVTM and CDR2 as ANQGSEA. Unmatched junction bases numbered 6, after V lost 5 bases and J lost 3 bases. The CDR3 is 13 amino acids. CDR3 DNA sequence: TGCAGCGTTCAAGGGGACAGCGACTATGGCTACACCTTC. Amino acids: CSVQGDSDYGYTF.

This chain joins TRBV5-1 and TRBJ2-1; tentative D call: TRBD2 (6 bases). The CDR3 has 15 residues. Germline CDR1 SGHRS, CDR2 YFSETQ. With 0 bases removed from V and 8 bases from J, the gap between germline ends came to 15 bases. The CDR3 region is CASSLDAGPSYEQFF. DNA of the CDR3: TGCGCCAGCAGCTTGGACGCGGGGCCCTCCTATGAGCAGTTCTTC.

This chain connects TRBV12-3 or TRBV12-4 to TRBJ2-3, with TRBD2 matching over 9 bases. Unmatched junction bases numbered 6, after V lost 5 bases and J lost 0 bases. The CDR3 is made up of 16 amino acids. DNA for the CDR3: TGTGCCAGCAGTCGACGGACTAGCGCTAGCACAGATACGCAGTATTTT. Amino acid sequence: CASSRRTSASTDTQYF.

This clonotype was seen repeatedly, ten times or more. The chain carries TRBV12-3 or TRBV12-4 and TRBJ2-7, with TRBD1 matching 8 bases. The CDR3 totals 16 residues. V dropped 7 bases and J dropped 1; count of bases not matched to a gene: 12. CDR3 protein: CASIFRGQGGSYEQYF. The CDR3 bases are TGTGCCAGCATTTTCCGAGGACAGGGTGGTTCCTACGAGCAGTACTTC.

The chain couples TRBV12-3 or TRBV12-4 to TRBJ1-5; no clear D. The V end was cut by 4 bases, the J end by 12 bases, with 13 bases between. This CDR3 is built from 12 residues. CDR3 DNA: TGTGCCAGCAGTTCCAAGGTGGCACTCCAGCATTTT. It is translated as CASSSKVALQHF.

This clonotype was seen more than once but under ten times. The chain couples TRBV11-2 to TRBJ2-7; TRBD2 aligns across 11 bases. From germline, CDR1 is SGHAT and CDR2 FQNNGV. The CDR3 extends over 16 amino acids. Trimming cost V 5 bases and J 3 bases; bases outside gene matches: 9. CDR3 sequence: CASSQFSGRESYEQYF. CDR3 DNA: TGTGCCAGCAGCCAATTTAGCGGGAGGGAGAGCTACGAGCAGTACTTC.

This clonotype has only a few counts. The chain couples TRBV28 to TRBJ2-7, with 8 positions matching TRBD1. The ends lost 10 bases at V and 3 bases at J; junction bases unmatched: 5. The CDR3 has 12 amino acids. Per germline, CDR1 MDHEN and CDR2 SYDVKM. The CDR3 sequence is CATSGQVYEQYF. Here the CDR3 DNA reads TGTGCCACCTCGGGACAGGTCTACGAGCAGTACTTC.

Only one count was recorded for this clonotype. CDR3 protein: CASSHPGRGDGYTF. The DNA of the CDR3 is TGCGCCAGCAGCCACCCCGGGAGGGGTGATGGCTACACCTTC. The V and J genes are TRBV4-1 and TRBJ1-2; maybe TRBD1 (5 bases). Germline CDR1 and CDR2: MGHRA and YSYEKL. The CDR3 runs 14 residues. The V end was cut by 3 bases, the J end by 6 bases, with 14 bases between.

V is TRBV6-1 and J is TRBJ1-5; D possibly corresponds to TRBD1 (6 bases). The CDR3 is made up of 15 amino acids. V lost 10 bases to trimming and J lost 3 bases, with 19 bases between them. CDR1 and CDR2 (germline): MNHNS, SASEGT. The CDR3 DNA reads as TGTGCCACCTCTCAGGGGTGGACCCCCAATCAGCCCCAGCATTTT. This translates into CATSQGWTPNQPQHF.

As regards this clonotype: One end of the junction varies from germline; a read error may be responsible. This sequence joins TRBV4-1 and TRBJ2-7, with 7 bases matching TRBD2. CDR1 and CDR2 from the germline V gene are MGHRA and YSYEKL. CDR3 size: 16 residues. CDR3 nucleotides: TGCGCCAGCTGCCAAGGCAAAAGCGGGACTTTCTATGAGCAGTACTTC. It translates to CASCQGKSGTFYEQYF.

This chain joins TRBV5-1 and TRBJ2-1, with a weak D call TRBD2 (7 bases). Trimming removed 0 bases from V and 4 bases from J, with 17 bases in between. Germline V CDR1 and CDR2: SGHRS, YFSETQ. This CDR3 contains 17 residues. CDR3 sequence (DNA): TGCGCCAGCAGCTTGGAGGTAGCTAGGGGGGGTTACAATGAGCAGTTCTTC. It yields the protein CASSLEVARGGYNEQFF.

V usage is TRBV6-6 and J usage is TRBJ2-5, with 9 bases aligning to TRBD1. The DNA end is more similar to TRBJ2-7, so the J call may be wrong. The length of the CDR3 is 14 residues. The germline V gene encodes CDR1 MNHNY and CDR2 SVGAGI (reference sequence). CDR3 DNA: TGTGCCAGTGACAGGGGGACAGGGACATACGAGCAGTACTTC. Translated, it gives CASDRGTGTYEQYF.

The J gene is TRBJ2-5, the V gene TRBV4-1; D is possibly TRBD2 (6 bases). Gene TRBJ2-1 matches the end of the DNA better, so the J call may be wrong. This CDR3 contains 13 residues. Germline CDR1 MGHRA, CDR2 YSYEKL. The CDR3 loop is CASSQELAETQFF. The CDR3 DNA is TGCGCCAGCAGCCAAGAACTAGCCGAGACCCAGTTCTTC.

The CDR3 is CASRQREETQYF. CDR3 nucleotides: TGTGCCAGCAGGCAGAGGGAAGAGACCCAGTACTTC. The V and J genes are TRBV7-9 and TRBJ2-5; D is possibly TRBD2 (5 bases). CDR1 SEHNR and CDR2 FQNEAQ come from the germline V gene (reference sequence). With 6 bases removed from V and 3 bases from J, the gap between germline ends came to 8 bases. The CDR3 loop spans 12 amino acids.

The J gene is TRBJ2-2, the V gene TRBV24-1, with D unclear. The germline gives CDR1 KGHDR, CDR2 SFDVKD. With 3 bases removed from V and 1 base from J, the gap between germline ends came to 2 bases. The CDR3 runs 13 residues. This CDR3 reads CATSDQNTGELFF. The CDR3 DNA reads TGTGCCACCAGTGATCAGAACACCGGGGAGCTGTTTTTT.

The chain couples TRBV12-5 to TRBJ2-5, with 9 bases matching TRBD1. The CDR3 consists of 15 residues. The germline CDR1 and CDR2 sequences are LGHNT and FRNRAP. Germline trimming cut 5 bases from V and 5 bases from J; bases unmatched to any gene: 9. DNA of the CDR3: TGTGCTAGTGGTCGGGGAACAGGGGGCTTGGAGACCCAGTACTTC. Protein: CASGRGTGGLETQYF.

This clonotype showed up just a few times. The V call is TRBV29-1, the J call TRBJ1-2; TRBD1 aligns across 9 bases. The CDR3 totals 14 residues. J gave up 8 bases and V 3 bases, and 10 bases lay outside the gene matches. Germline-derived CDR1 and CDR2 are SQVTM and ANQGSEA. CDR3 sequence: CSVEGPGQGRGYTF. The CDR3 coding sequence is TGCAGCGTTGAGGGGCCGGGACAGGGTCGAGGCTACACCTTC.